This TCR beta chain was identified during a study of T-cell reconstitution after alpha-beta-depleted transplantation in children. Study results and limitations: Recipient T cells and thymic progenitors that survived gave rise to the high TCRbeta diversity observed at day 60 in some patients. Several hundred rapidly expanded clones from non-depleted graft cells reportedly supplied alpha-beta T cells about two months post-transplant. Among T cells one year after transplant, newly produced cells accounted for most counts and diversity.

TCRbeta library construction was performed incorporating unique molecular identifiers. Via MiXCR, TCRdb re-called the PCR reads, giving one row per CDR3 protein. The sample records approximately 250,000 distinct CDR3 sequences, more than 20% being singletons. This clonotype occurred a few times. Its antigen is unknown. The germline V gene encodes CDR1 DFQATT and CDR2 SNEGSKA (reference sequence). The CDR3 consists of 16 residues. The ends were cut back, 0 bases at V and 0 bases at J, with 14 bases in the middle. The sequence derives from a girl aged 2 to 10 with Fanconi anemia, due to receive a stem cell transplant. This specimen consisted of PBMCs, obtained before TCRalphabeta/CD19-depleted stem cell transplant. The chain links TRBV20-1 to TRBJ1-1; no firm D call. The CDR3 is CSARDFPGRLNTEAFF. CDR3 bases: TGCAGTGCTAGAGATTTCCCTGGGCGGTTGAACACTGAAGCTTTCTTT.